This T cell receptor beta chain derives from a study of blood T cell repertoires in COVID-19. Some clones are missing from TCRdb's copy, which holds only in-frame ones; the method was immunoSEQ multiplex PCR. In the table there are approximately 250,000 clones, approximately 88% of which are singletons. Recruitment covered under 25 US areas and drew participants whose ages spanned roughly 18 to 89 years. The ends lost 1 base at V and 14 bases at J; junction bases unmatched: 3. The CDR3 length is 12 residues. The TCR originated in a woman in her 40s with acute COVID-19. Sequenced sample: PBMCs or T cells enriched from blood (not recorded which). The rearrangement joins TRBV12-3 or TRBV12-4 to TRBJ2-2; 8 positions match TRBD1. This chain's CDR3 is CASSLGQGRLFF. In DNA, the CDR3 is TGTGCCAGCAGTTTAGGACAGGGGCGACTGTTTTTT.